One sample yielded the 26 T cell receptor beta chains listed below, sequenced in a study of vaccination effects on CD4 cells after COVID-19. Generated by immunoSEQ multiplex PCR, the TCRdb table keeps only in-frame clones and is missing some. The sample lists 60,000 to 75,000 clones; 65% to 85% were seen once. ViraFEST assay sequencing came after antigen-specific CD4+ T cells were expanded with viral peptide pools. The authors isolated CD4+ T cells after about 10 days of culture. From March to December 2020, the person had a SARS-CoV-2 infection that was confirmed by PCR. Their recognized antigens are unknown. Sample: CD4+ T cells from PBMCs cultured with HIV peptides, taken before COVID-19 vaccination. The subset here: HIV-1 Nef peptide pool negative control/reference culture. The receptors originated from a human donor who had a prior SARS-CoV-2 infection.

There are a few counts of this clone. The chain carries TRBV15 and TRBJ1-2; D not certain. The CDR3 consists of 12 residues. Germline assignment: CDR1 LNHNV and CDR2 YYDKDF (reference sequence). Trimming stripped 5 bases from V and 4 bases from J, with 8 bases between. In DNA, the CDR3 is TGTGCCACCAGCGTGGACGGCTATGGCTACACCTTC. As protein: CATSVDGYGYTF.

The chain combines TRBV24-1 with TRBJ2-2, with 14 nucleotides matching TRBD2. The CDR3 extends over 19 amino acids. The junction had 10 bases not matched to a gene; V was cut back by 4 bases and J by 4 bases. Germline V gives CDR1 KGHDR, CDR2 SFDVKD. CDR3 nucleotides: TGTGCCACCAGTGACCCCGGGACTAGCGGGAGTATGGGCACCGGGGAGCTGTTTTTT. Amino acid sequence: CATSDPGTSGSMGTGELFF.

The rearrangement uses TRBV28 and TRBJ1-5; D unresolved. Trimming took off 7 bases at V and 0 bases at J, with 10 bases between the two ends. Germline lookup yields CDR1 MDHEN and CDR2 SYDVKM. This CDR3 spans 14 amino acids. The DNA for the CDR3 is TGTGCCAGCACAGGCGTATATAGCAATCAGCCCCAGCATTTT. Amino acid sequence: CASTGVYSNQPQHF.

This sequence joins TRBV4-1 and TRBJ1-1; D possibly corresponds to TRBD1 (5 bases). Germline V gene sequence: CDR1 MGHRA, CDR2 YSYEKL. With 0 bases removed from V and 1 base from J, the gap between germline ends came to 15 bases. CDR3 length equals 17 residues. CDR3 DNA sequence: TGCGCCAGCAGCCAAGATCCGGCAGGGCCCCGGAACACTGAAGCTTTCTTT. This codes for CASSQDPAGPRNTEAFF.

This clone was seen a single time. The chain is built from TRBV4-3 and TRBJ2-3, with 8 bases that match TRBD2. Looked up from germline, CDR1 is LGHNA and CDR2 is YSLEER. V was clipped by 4 bases and J by 4 bases; unmatched bases: 7. This CDR3 is 15 amino acids long. The CDR3 loop is CASSPAGGEADTQYF. The CDR3 coding sequence is TGCGCCAGCAGCCCCGCGGGGGGCGAGGCAGATACGCAGTATTTT.

The V gene is TRBV2, the J gene TRBJ1-5; D is perhaps TRBD1 (5 bases). Germline CDR1 SNHLY, CDR2 FYNNEI. This CDR3 is 15 amino acids long. V lost 9 bases and J 3 bases, leaving 18 bases between the germline ends. CDR3 loop: CASRRDSNTNQPQHF. In DNA form, the CDR3 reads TGTGCCAGTAGAAGGGACTCAAATACCAATCAGCCCCAGCATTTT.

J is TRBJ2-5 and V is TRBV12-3 or TRBV12-4; D is uncertain. This CDR3 region has 11 residues. Deletions cut 6 bases from V and 4 bases from J, with 6 bases between. This chain's CDR3 is CASSALETQYF. In nucleotides, the CDR3 is TGTGCCAGCAGCGCCTTAGAGACCCAGTACTTC.

The chain joins TRBV9 to TRBJ1-1; D perhaps matches TRBD1 (6 bases). Germline V lookup: CDR1 SGDLS, CDR2 YYNGEE. CDR3 size: 16 residues. The V end was cut by 4 bases, the J end by 10 bases, with 26 bases between. CDR3 coding DNA: TGTGCCAGCAGCCCAGCGGGAACGGGGGCGCCGGGAAGAGCTTTCTTT. Translated: CASSPAGTGAPGRAFF.

This clone was counted a single time. The chain links TRBV19 to TRBJ1-1; 7 bases match TRBD1. CDR1 is LNHDA, CDR2 SQIVND, per germline (reference sequence). The CDR3 covers 15 residues. The trim removed 7 bases at V and 0 bases at J, leaving 8 bases unmatched. CDR3 in DNA: TGTGCCAGTATTAGAGGGGGCGGACTGAACACTGAAGCTTTCTTT. Protein sequence: CASIRGGGLNTEAFF.

This clone was observed a few times. The chain couples TRBV3-1 (or the pseudogene TRBV3-2) to TRBJ1-2; TRBD1 matches at 7 bases. J lost 2 bases, V lost 2 bases, and 11 bases had no gene match. This CDR3 spans 17 amino acids. Germline V gives CDR1 LGHDT, CDR2 YNNKEL (reference sequence). The CDR3 DNA reads as TGTGCCAGCAGCCAAAAAGGGGGGGGACAGTTGAACTATGGCTACACCTTC. Translated, it gives CASSQKGGGQLNYGYTF.

The CDR3, as DNA: TGTGCCAGCAGCTTGGGTGCGAAAAATGAAAAACTGTTTTTT. Translating it yields CASSLGAKNEKLFF. The V and J genes are TRBV13 and TRBJ1-4; D is unresolved. The CDR3 loop spans 14 amino acids. Germline CDR1 is PRHDT and CDR2 is FYEKMQ (reference sequence). Trimming took 3 bases from V and 5 from J, leaving 10 bases between them. The variable domain in full, completed from reference TRBV13 and TRBJ1-4, reads AAGVIQSPRHLIKEKRETATLKCYPIPRHDTVYWYQQGPGQDPQFLISFYEKMQSDKGSIPDRFSAQQFSDYHSELNMSSLELGDSALYFCASSLGAKNEKLFFGSGTQLSVL.

The chain is built from TRBV10-2 and TRBJ2-5; 10 bases are a match to TRBD2. Germline V CDR1 and CDR2: WSHSY, SAAADI. This CDR3 comprises 14 residues. V shed 5 bases, J shed 4 bases, and the junction held 4 bases outside the gene matches. The CDR3 sequence: CASSTSSGGETQYF. CDR3 sequence (DNA): TGCGCCAGCAGTACTTCTAGCGGGGGAGAGACCCAGTACTTC.

The chain recombines TRBV6-1 with TRBJ1-5; D unclear. The germline V and J ends were trimmed by 3 bases and 9 bases, with 6 bases remaining between them. Germline loops: CDR1 MNHNS, CDR2 SASEGT. This CDR3 contains 11 residues. This CDR3 reads CASSESWPQHF. CDR3 DNA sequence: TGTGCCAGCAGTGAGTCATGGCCCCAGCATTTT.

V is TRBV11-3 and J is TRBJ1-2; D is possibly TRBD1 (6 bases). This CDR3 is 16 amino acids long. V dropped 1 base and J dropped 3 bases, with 15 bases sitting between them. CDR1 SGHNT and CDR2 YENEEA come from the germline V gene. DNA of the CDR3: TGTGCCAGCAGCTTAGCGCACGAACAGGGTTACTATGGCTACACCTTC. This gives the protein CASSLAHEQGYYGYTF.

This chain uses TRBV6-5 with TRBJ2-1; 12 nucleotides align to TRBD2. This CDR3 is built from 14 residues. V was clipped by 6 bases and J by 4 bases; unmatched bases: 1. CDR1 and CDR2 from the germline V gene are MNHEY and SVGAGI. CDR3 sequence: CASRTSGGYNEQFF. CDR3 coding DNA: TGTGCCAGCAGGACTAGCGGGGGTTACAATGAGCAGTTCTTC.

The V and J genes are TRBV18 and TRBJ1-1; 9 nucleotides match TRBD1. V was pared by 0 bases and J by 6 bases, with 5 bases of the junction left unmatched. The CDR3 length is 15 residues. From germline, CDR1 is KGHSH and CDR2 LQKENI. The DNA of the CDR3 is TGTGCCAGCTCACCACCTTCGAGACAGGGGGCTGAAGCTTTCTTT. Its translation: CASSPPSRQGAEAFF.

Regarding this clone: This may be a read error, as it is one base from a much larger clone. This chain uses TRBV2 with TRBJ2-5, with D uncertain. Germline V gene data show CDR1 as SNHLY and CDR2 as FYNNEI. With 3 bases removed from V and 5 bases from J, the gap between germline ends came to 4 bases. CDR3 length: 11 amino acids. CDR3 region: CASSDWETQYF. CDR3 sequence (DNA): TGTGCCAGCAGTGATTGGGAGACCCAGTACTTC.

The V and J genes are TRBV19 and TRBJ2-3; D gene ambiguous. Germline V gene lookup returns CDR1 LNHDA and CDR2 SQIVND (reference sequence). V was clipped by 4 bases and J by 2 bases, with 13 bases between them. The CDR3 is 15 amino acids. This CDR3 reads CASSTLDTYTDTQYF. The CDR3 DNA is TGTGCCAGTAGTACCCTCGACACCTACACAGATACGCAGTATTTT.

V and J are TRBV2 and TRBJ2-5; 11 nucleotides agree with TRBD1. V gave up 3 bases and J gave up 0 bases; unmatched junction bases: 3. The CDR3 is 16 amino acids. Germline CDR1 and CDR2: SNHLY and FYNNEI. Here the CDR3 reads CASSEDRGPYQETQYF. For the CDR3, the DNA is TGTGCCAGCAGTGAGGACAGGGGGCCATACCAAGAGACCCAGTACTTC.

The V and J genes are TRBV5-5 and TRBJ2-5; D not certain. Looked up from germline, CDR1 is SGHKS and CDR2 is YYEKEE (reference sequence). V shed 4 bases and J shed 0 bases, with 10 bases lying between them. The CDR3 spans 14 residues. CDR3 nucleotide sequence: TGTGCCAGCAGCCCATTCGGGTACCAAGAGACCCAGTACTTC. Translated, it gives CASSPFGYQETQYF. The variable domain in full, with the rest retrieved from reference TRBV5-5 and TRBJ2-5, is DAGVTQSPTHLIKTRGQQVTLRCSPISGHKSVSWYQQVLGQGPQFIFQYYEKEERGRGNFPDRFSARQFPNYSSELNVNALLLGDSALYLCASSPFGYQETQYFGPGTRLLVL.

V is TRBV11-3 and J is TRBJ2-7; 8 bases are shared with TRBD1. Trimming cost V 5 bases and J 0 bases; bases outside gene matches: 3. Germline values: CDR1 SGHNT, CDR2 YENEEA. The CDR3 is 14 residues long. CDR3 protein: CASSPTGASYEQYF. The CDR3 nucleotides are TGTGCCAGCAGCCCGACAGGGGCCTCCTACGAGCAGTACTTC.

The V gene is TRBV7-2, the J gene TRBJ2-3; D not resolved. Germline V CDR1 and CDR2: SGHTA, FQGNSA. CDR3 length equals 13 residues. The V gene lost 3 bases and the J gene lost 3 bases, with 7 bases spanning the gap. CDR3 sequence: CASSFDGTDTQYF. CDR3 nucleotide sequence: TGTGCCAGCAGCTTTGACGGAACAGATACGCAGTATTTT.

The V call is TRBV19, the J call TRBJ1-5; D is ambiguous. CDR1 is LNHDA and CDR2 is SQIVND in the germline V gene (reference sequence). V gave up 6 bases and J gave up 2 bases, with 8 bases separating them. The CDR3 consists of 13 residues. Here the CDR3 DNA reads TGTGCCAGTAGGACGATGGGCAATCAGCCCCAGCATTTT. This gives the protein CASRTMGNQPQHF.

V and J are TRBV2 and TRBJ2-3, with unresolved D. Germline-derived CDR1 and CDR2 are SNHLY and FYNNEI. V gave up 4 bases and J gave up 1 base, with 12 bases separating them. The CDR3 is 15 amino acids. The CDR3 loop reads CASSVWGSGTDTQYF. CDR3 nucleotide sequence: TGTGCCAGCAGTGTTTGGGGATCGGGCACAGATACGCAGTATTTT.

V usage is TRBV14 and J usage is TRBJ1-2, with D perhaps TRBD1 (5 bases). CDR3 size: 16 residues. Germline V gene lookup returns CDR1 SGHDN and CDR2 FVKESK. V was trimmed by 3 bases and J by 4 bases, leaving 18 bases between them. This chain's CDR3 is CASSQQPTTVSYGYTF. CDR3 bases: TGTGCCAGCAGCCAGCAACCTACGACAGTCTCCTATGGCTACACCTTC.

This clone was seen a single time. At the DNA level, this CDR3 is encoded by other sequences in the same sample as well. The genes are TRBV15 and TRBJ2-7; a weak D match, TRBD1 (6 bases). The CDR3 totals 13 residues. Trimming removed 3 bases at V and 2 bases at J, with 8 bases between. Per the germline V gene, CDR1 is LNHNV and CDR2 is YYDKDF (reference sequence). In DNA, the CDR3 is TGTGCCACCAGCAGGGACAGCACCTACGAGCAGTACTTC. This encodes CATSRDSTYEQYF.